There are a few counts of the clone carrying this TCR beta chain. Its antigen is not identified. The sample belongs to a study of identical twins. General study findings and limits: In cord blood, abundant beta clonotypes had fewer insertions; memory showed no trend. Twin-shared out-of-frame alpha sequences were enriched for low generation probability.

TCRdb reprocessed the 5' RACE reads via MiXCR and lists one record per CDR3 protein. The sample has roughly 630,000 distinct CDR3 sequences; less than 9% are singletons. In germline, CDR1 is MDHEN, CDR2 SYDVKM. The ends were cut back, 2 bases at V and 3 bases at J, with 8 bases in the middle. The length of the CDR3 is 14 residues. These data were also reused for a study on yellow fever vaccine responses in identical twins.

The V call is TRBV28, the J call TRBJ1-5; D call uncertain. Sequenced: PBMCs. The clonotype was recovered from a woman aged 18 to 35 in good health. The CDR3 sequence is CASSLTENNQPQHF. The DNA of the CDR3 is TGTGCCAGCAGTTTAACAGAGAACAATCAGCCCCAGCATTTT.